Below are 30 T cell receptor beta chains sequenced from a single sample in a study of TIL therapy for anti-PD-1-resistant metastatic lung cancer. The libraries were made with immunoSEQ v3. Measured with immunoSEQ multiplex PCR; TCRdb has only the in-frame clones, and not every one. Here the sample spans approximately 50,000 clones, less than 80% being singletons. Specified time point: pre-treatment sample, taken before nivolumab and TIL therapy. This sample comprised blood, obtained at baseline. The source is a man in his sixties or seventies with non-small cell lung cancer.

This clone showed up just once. The CDR3 nucleotides are TGTGCCAGCAGTGAAACAAGGTCCGAAGGGACCCAGTACTTC. Amino acid sequence: CASSETRSEGTQYF. The chain links TRBV2 to TRBJ2-5; unclear D gene. Germline CDR1 reads SNHLY; CDR2 reads FYNNEI. V was pared by 2 bases and J by 7 bases, with 14 bases between. The CDR3 sequence is 14 residues long.

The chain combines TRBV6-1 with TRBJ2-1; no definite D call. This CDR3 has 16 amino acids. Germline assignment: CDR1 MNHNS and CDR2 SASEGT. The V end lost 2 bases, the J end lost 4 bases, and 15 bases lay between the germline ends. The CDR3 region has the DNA TGTGCCAGCAGTGAAAATGGGTTGCGCGGATACAATGAGCAGTTCTTC. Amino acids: CASSENGLRGYNEQFF.

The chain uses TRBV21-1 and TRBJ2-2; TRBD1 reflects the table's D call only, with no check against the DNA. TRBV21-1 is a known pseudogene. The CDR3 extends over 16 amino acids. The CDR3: CASSKEKQGNTGELFF. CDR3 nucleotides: TGTGCCAGCAGCAAAGAAAAACAGGGGAACACCGGGGAGCTGTTTTTT.

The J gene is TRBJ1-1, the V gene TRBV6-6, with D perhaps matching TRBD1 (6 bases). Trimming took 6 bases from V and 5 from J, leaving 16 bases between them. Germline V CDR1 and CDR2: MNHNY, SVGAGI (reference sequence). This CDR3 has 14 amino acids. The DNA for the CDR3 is TGTGCCAGCAGCCGTGGACAGAGGGAGACTGAAGCTTTCTTT. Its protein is CASSRGQRETEAFF.

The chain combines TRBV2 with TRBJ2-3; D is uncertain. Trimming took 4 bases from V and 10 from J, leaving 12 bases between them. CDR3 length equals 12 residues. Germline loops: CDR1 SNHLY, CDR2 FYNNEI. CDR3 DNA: TGTGCCAGCAGTGTAGAGGTGGGCGCGCAGTATTTT. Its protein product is CASSVEVGAQYF.

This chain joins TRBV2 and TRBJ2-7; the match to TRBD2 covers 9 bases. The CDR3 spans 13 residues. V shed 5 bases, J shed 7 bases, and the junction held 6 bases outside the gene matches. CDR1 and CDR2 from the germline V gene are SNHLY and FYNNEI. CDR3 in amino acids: CASSQREVGEQYF. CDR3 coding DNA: TGTGCCAGCAGTCAGCGGGAGGTAGGTGAGCAGTACTTC. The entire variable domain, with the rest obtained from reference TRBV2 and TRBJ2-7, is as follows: EPEVTQTPSHQVTQMGQEVILRCVPISNHLYFYWYRQILGQKVEFLVSFYNNEISEKSEIFDDQFSVERPDGSNFTLKIRSTKLEDSAMYFCASSQREVGEQYFGPGTRLTVT.

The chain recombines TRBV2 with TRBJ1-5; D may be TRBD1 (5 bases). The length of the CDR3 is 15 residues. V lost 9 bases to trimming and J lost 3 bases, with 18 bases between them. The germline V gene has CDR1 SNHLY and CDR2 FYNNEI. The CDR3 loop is CASRGEQGNNQPQHF. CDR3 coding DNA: TGTGCCAGTCGAGGGGAGCAGGGCAACAATCAGCCCCAGCATTTT.

This CDR3 is CASSSPLRDRDNEQYF. CDR3 DNA sequence: TGTGCCAGCAGCTCCCCCTTACGGGACAGGGATAACGAGCAGTACTTC. The V call is TRBV7-6, the J call TRBJ2-7; TRBD1 matches 9 bases. The CDR3 is 16 residues long. Germline V gene lookup returns CDR1 SGHVS and CDR2 FNYEAQ. V shed 4 bases, J shed 5 bases, and the junction held 12 bases outside the gene matches.

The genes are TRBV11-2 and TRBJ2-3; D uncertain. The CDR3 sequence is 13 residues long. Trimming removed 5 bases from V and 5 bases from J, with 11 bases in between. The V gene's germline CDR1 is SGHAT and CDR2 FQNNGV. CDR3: CASSPPSEDTQYF. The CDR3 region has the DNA TGTGCCAGCAGCCCTCCTTCCGAAGATACGCAGTATTTT.

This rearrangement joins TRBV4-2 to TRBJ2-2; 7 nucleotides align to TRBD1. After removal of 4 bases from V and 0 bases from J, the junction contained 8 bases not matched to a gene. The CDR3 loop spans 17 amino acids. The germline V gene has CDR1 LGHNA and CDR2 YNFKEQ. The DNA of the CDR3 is TGTGCCAGCAGCCTCACAAGGGGGCCATCGAACACCGGGGAGCTGTTTTTT. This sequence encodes CASSLTRGPSNTGELFF.

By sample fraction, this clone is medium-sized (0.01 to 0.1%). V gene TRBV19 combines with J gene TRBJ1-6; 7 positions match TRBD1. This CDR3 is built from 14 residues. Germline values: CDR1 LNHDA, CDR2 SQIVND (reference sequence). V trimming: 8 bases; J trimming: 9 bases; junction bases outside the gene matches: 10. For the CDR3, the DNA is TGTGCCAGTGGGTCCCAGGGGGTTCGTTCACCCCTCCACTTT. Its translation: CASGSQGVRSPLHF.

CDR3 amino acids: CASSLTTGYQEKLFF. CDR3 sequence (DNA): TGTGCCAGCAGCCTTACTACAGGGTATCAGGAAAAACTGTTTTTT. This chain joins TRBV6-1 and TRBJ1-4, with a tentative D call TRBD1 (6 bases). The V and J ends lost 6 bases and 8 bases respectively, with 19 bases between them. Germline V gives CDR1 MNHNS, CDR2 SASEGT. The CDR3 extends over 15 amino acids.

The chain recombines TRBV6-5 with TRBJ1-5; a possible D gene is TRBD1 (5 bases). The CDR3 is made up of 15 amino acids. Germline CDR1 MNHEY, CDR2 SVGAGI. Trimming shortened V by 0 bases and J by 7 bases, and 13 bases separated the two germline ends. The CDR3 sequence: CASSYSVGGDQPQHF. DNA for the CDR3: TGTGCCAGCAGTTACTCCGTCGGGGGAGACCAGCCCCAGCATTTT.

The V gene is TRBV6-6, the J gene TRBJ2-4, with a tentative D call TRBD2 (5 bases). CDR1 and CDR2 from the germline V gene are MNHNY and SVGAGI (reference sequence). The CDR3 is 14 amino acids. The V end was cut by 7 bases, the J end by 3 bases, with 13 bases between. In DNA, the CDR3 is TGTGCCAGCACCGAAGCGGAACTCAAAAACATTCAGTACTTC. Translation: CASTEAELKNIQYF.

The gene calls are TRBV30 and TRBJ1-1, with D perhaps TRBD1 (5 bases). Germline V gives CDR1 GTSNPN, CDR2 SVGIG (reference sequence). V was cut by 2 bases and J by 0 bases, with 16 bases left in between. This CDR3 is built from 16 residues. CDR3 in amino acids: CAWSQLFRGMNTEAFF. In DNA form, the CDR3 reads TGTGCCTGGAGTCAACTTTTTAGGGGAATGAACACTGAAGCTTTCTTT.

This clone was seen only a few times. CDR3 in amino acids: CASSQEGGDTHSGNTIYF. CDR3 in DNA: TGTGCCAGCAGCCAAGAAGGTGGAGACACTCACTCTGGAAACACCATATATTTT. The chain combines TRBV4-2 with TRBJ1-3; D gene ambiguous. The CDR3 is 18 amino acids. The V end was cut by 0 bases, the J end by 0 bases, with 15 bases between. Looked up from germline, CDR1 is LGHNA and CDR2 is YNFKEQ.

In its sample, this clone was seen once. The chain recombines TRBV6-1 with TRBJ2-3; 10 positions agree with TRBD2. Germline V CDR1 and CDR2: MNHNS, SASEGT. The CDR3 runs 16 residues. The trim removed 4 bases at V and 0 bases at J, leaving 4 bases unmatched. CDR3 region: CASSVGLASSTDTQYF. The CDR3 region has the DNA TGTGCCAGCAGTGTGGGACTAGCGTCTAGCACAGATACGCAGTATTTT.

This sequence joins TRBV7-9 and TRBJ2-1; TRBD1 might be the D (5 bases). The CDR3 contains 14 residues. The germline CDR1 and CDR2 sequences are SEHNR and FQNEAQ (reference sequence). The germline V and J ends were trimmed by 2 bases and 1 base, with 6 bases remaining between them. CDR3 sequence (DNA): TGTGCCAGCAGCTTAAGGGGTTCCTACAATGAGCAGTTCTTC. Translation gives CASSLRGSYNEQFF.

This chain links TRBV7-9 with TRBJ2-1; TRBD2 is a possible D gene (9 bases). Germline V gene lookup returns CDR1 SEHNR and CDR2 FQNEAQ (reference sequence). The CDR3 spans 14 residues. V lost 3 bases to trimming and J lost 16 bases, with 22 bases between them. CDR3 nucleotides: TGTGCCAGCAGCTTTTTGGAGCCTAGCGGGACAGGATTCTTC. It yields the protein CASSFLEPSGTGFF.

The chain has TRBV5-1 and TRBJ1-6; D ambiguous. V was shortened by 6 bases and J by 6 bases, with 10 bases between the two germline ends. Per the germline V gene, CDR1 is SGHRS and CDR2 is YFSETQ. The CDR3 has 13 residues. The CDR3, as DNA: TGCGCCAGCACCGTGGACGGTAATTCACCCCTCCACTTT. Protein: CASTVDGNSPLHF.

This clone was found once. The CDR3 DNA follows: TGTGCCAGCAGCCGAGTAGAGGGACAGAGTTTTTCACCCCTCCACTTT. This translates into CASSRVEGQSFSPLHF. The rearrangement links TRBV6-6 to TRBJ1-6, with 7 bases lining up with TRBD1. CDR3 length: 16 amino acids. Germline CDR1 reads MNHNY; CDR2 reads SVGAGI (reference sequence). With 6 bases clipped from V and 9 bases from J, the junction kept 14 bases outside the gene matches.

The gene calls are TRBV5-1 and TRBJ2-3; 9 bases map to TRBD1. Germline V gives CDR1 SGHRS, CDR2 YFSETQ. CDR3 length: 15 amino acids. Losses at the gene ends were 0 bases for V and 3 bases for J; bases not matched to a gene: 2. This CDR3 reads CASSLGDRETDTQYF. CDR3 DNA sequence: TGCGCCAGCAGCTTGGGGGACAGGGAAACAGATACGCAGTATTTT.

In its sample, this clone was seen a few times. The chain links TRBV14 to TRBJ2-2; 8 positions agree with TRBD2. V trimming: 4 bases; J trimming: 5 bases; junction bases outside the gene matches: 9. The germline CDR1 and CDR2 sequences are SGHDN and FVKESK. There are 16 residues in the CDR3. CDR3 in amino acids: CASSLTGTRLTGELFF. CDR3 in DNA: TGTGCCAGCAGCCTGACCGGGACTAGGCTTACCGGGGAGCTGTTTTTT. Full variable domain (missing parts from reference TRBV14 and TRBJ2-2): EAGVTQFPSHSVIEKGQTVTLRCDPISGHDNLYWYRRVMGKEIKFLLHFVKESKQDESGMPNNRFLAERTGGTYSTLKVQPAELEDSGVYFCASSLTGTRLTGELFFGEGSRLTVL.

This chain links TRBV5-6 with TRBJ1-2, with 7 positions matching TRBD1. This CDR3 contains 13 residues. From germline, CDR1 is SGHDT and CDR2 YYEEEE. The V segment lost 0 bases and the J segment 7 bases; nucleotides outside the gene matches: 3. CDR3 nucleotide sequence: TGTGCCAGCAGCTTGGGACAGGGTTTTGGCTACACCTTC. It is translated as CASSLGQGFGYTF.

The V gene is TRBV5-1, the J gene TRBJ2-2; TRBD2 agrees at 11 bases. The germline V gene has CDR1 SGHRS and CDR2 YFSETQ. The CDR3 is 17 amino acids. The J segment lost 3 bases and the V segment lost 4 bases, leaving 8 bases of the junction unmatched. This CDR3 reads CASSPNSGRAYTGELFF. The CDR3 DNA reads TGCGCCAGCAGCCCCAATAGCGGGAGGGCCTACACCGGGGAGCTGTTTTTT. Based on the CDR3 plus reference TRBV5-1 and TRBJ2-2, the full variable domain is KAGVTQTPRYLIKTRGQQVTLSCSPISGHRSVSWYQQTPGQGLQFLFEYFSETQRNKGNFPGRFSGRQFSNSRSEMNVSTLELGDSALYLCASSPNSGRAYTGELFFGEGSRLTVL.

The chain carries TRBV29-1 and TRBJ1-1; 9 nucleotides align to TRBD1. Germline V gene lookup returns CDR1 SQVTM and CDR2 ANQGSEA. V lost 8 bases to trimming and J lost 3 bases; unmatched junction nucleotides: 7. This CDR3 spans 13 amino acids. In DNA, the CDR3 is TGCAGCACCGGACAGGGGATGGACACTGAAGCTTTCTTT. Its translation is CSTGQGMDTEAFF.

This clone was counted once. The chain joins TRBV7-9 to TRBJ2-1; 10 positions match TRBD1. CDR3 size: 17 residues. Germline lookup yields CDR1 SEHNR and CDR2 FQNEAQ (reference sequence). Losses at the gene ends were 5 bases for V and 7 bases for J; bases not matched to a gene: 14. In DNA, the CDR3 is TGTGCCAGCAGCCCTAGTGGAGCCGGGACAGGGGAGAATGAGCAGTTCTTC. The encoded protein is CASSPSGAGTGENEQFF.

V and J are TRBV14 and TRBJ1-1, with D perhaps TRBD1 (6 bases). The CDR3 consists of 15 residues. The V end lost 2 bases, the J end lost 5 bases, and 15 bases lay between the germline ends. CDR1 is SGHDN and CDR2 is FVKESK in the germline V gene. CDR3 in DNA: TGTGCCAGCAGCCAAATGCTCGGGGGGCGGACTGAAGCTTTCTTT. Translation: CASSQMLGGRTEAFF.

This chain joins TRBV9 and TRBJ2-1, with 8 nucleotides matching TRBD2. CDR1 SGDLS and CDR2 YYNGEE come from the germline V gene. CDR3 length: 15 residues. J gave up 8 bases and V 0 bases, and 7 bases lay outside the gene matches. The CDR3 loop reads CASSVASREGYEQFF. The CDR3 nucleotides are TGTGCCAGCAGCGTAGCTAGTCGGGAGGGCTATGAGCAGTTCTTC.

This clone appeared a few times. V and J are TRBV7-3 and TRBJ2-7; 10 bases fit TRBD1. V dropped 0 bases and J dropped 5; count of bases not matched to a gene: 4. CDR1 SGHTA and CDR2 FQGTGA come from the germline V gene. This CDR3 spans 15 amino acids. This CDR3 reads CASSLTTGGWHEQYF. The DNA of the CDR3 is TGTGCCAGCAGCTTAACGACAGGGGGCTGGCACGAGCAGTACTTC.